Reported below is one TCR beta chain. V was pared by 2 bases and J by 3 bases, with 7 bases of the junction left unmatched. The germline V gene has CDR1 SGHRS and CDR2 YFSETQ. This CDR3 is built from 16 residues. This sample was included in a study of blood T cell dynamics during melanoma immunotherapy. Repertoires were generated with immunoSEQ multiplex PCR, while TCRdb's copy carries only in-frame clones and drops some. The table has approximately 16,000 clones, 92% seen once. The sample's time point: week 3, after first cycle of checkpoint inhibitor. V gene TRBV5-1 combines with J gene TRBJ2-7; 11 bases match TRBD2. This TCR was sampled from a human donor with melanoma. The sequences come from blood, collected from a patient treated with checkpoint blockade. CDR3 nucleotide sequence: TGCGCCAGCAGCTTCGGACTAGCGGGCTCTAACTACGAGCAGTACTTC. This sequence encodes CASSFGLAGSNYEQYF.